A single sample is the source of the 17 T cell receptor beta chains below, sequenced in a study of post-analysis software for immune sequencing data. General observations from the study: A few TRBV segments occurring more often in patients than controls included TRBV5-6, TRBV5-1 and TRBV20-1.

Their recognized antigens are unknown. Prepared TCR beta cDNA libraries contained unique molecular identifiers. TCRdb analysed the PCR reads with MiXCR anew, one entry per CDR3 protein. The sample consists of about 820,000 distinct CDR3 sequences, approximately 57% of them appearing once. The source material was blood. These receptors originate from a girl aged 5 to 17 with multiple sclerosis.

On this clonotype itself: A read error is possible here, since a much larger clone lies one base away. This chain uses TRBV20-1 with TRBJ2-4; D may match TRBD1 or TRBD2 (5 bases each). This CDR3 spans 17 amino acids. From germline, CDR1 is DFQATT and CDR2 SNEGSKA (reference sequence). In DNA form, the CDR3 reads TGCAGTGCTAGAGATAGTGGCGCTGCCGGGGCCAGAAACATTCAGTACTTC. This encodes CSARDSGAAGARNIQYF.

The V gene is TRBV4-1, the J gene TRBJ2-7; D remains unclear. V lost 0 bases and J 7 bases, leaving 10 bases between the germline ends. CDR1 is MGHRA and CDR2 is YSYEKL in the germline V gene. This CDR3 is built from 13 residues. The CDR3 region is CASSQDRWREQYF. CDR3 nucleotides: TGCGCCAGCAGCCAAGATCGGTGGCGGGAGCAGTACTTC.

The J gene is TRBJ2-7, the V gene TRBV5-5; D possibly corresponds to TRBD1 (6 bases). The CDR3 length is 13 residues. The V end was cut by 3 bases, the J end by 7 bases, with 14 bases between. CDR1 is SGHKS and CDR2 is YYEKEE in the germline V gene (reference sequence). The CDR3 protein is CASSWDTSWEQYF. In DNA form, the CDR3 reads TGTGCCAGCAGCTGGGACACGTCGTGGGAGCAGTACTTC.

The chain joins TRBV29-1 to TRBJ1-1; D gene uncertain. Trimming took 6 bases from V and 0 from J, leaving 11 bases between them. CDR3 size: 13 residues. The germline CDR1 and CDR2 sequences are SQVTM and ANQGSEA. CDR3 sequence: CSVWTAMNTEAFF. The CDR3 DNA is TGCAGCGTCTGGACGGCGATGAACACTGAAGCTTTCTTT.

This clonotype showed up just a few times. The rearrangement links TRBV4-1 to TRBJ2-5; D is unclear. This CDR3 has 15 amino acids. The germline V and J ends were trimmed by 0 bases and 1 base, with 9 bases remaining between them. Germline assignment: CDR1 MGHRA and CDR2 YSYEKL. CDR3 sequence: CASSQEGSPQETQYF. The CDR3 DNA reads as TGCGCCAGCAGCCAAGAAGGATCACCCCAAGAGACCCAGTACTTC.

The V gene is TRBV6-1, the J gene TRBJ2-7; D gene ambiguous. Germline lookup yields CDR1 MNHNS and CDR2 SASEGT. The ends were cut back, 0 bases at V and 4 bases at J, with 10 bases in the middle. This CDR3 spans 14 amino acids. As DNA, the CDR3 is TGTGCCAGCAGTGAAGCCGCCGACGGGTACGAGCAGTACTTC. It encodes CASSEAADGYEQYF.

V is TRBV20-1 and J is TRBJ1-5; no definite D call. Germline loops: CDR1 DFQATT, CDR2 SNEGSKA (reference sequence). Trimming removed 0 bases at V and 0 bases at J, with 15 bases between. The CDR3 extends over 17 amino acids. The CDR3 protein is CSARDLEGPHSNQPQHF. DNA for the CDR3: TGCAGTGCTAGAGATCTAGAGGGCCCCCATAGCAATCAGCCCCAGCATTTT.

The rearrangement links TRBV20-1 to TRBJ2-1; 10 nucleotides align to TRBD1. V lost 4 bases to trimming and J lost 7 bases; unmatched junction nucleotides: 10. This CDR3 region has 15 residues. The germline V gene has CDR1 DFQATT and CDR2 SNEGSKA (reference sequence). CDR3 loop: CSAKNRDRGVNEQFF. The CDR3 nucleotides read TGCAGTGCTAAGAACCGGGACAGGGGAGTAAATGAGCAGTTCTTC.

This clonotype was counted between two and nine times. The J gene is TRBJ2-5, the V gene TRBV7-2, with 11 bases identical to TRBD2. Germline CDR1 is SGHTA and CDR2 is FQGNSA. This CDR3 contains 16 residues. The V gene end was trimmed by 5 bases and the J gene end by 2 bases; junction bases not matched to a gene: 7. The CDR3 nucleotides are TGTGCCAGCAGCGCCCCGGGACTAGCGGAGCAAGAGACCCAGTACTTC. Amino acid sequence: CASSAPGLAEQETQYF.

As DNA, the CDR3 is TGCGCCAGCGAAGCGTCGGGGGAGACCCAGTACTTC. Translating it yields CASEASGETQYF. The chain recombines TRBV5-1 with TRBJ2-5, with a tentative D call TRBD2 (5 bases). Trimming shortened V by 7 bases and J by 5 bases, and 12 bases separated the two germline ends. Germline values: CDR1 SGHRS, CDR2 YFSETQ. The CDR3 length is 12 residues.

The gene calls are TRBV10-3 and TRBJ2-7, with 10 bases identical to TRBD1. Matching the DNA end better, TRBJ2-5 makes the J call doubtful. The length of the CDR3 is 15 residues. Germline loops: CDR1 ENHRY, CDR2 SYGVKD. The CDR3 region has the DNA TGTGCCATCAGAGGCTCGGACAGGGGGAGGGAGACCCAGTACTTC. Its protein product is CAIRGSDRGRETQYF.

CDR3 sequence (DNA): TGCGCCAGCAGCTTTAACGGGTTTAGTTCAGATACGCAGTATTTT. Its protein product is CASSFNGFSSDTQYF. The V call is TRBV5-1, the J call TRBJ2-3; no reliable D call. Germline CDR1 reads SGHRS; CDR2 reads YFSETQ. The CDR3 spans 15 residues. The V and J ends lost 2 bases and 4 bases respectively, with 14 bases between them.

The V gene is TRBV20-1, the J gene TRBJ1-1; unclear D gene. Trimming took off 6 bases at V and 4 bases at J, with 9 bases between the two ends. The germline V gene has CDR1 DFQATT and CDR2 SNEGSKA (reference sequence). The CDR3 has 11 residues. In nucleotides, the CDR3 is TGCAGTGCCGTACTGAGCACTGAAGCTTTCTTT. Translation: CSAVLSTEAFF.

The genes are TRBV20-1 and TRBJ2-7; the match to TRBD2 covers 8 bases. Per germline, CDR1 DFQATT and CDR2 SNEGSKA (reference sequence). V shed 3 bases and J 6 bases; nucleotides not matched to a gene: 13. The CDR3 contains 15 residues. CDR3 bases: TGCAGTGCTAGTTCTGTCCAGCGGGAGCTAGGCGAGCAGTACTTC. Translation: CSASSVQRELGEQYF.

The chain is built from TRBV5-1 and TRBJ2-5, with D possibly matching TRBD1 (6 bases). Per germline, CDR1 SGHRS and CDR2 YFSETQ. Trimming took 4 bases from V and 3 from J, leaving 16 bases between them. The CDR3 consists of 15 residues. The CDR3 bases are TGCGCCAGCAGCCCCACCCCGGACAGAGAAGAGACCCAGTACTTC. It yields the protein CASSPTPDREETQYF. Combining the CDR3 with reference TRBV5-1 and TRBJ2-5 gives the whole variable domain KAGVTQTPRYLIKTRGQQVTLSCSPISGHRSVSWYQQTPGQGLQFLFEYFSETQRNKGNFPGRFSGRQFSNSRSEMNVSTLELGDSALYLCASSPTPDREETQYFGPGTRLLVL.

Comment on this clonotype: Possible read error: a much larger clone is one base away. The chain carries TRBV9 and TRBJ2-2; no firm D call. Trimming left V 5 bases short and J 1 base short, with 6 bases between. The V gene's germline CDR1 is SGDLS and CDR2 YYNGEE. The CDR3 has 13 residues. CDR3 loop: CASREGNTGELFF. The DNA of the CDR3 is TGTGCCAGCAGAGAAGGGAACACCGGGGAGCTGTTTTTT.

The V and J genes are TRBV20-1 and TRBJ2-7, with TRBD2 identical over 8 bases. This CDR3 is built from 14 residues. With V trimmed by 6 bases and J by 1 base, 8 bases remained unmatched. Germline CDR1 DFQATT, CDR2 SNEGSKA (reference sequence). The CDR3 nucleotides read TGCAGTGCAACCCGGGGGGGCGTGTCCTACGAGCAGTACTTC. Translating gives CSATRGGVSYEQYF.